This TCR beta chain was captured in a study of blood T cell repertoires in COVID-19. For the study at large: COVID-19 samples from acute and convalescent phases originated in the United States, Italy and Spain. PBMCs, B-cell-depleted T cells, or T cells were the source of the cDNA or gDNA that made up the material.

A single count supports this clone. This CDR3 is 13 amino acids long. The ends were cut back, 2 bases at V and 3 bases at J, with 7 bases in the middle. From germline, CDR1 is SGHTA and CDR2 FQGNSA. Per the study methods: Reference gene primer amplification in the assay estimated nucleated cell counts. TCRdb's copy holds only in-frame clones and misses some; the assay was immunoSEQ multiplex PCR. V, J and clone size are those of that table, while D and trimming were read from the DNA. This sample yields 93,000 or so clones, of which around 84% are seen a single time; 12% belongs to the top ten. The receptor was derived from a human donor in a cohort sampled during active COVID-19. The sample consisted of peripheral blood. This chain links TRBV7-2 with TRBJ1-2, with D uncertain. In DNA form, the CDR3 reads TGTGCCAGCAGCTTATTCACAGACTATGGCTACACCTTC. Protein sequence: CASSLFTDYGYTF.